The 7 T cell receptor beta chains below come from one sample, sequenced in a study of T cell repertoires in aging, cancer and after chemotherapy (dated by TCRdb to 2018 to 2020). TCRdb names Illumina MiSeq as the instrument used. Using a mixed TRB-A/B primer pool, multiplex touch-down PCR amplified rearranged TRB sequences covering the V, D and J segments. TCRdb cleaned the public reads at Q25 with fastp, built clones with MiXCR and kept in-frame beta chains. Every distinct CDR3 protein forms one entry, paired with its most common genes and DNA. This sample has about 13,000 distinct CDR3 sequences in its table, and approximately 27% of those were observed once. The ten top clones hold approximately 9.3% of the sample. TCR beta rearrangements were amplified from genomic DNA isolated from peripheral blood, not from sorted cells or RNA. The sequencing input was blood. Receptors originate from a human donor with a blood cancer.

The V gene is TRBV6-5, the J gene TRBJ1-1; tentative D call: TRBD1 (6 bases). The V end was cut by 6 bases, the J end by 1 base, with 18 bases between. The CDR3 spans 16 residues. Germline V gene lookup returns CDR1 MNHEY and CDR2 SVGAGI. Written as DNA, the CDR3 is TGTGCCAGCAGCCGGTCTTATCGGACAGAGAACACTGAAGCTTTCTTT. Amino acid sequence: CASSRSYRTENTEAFF.

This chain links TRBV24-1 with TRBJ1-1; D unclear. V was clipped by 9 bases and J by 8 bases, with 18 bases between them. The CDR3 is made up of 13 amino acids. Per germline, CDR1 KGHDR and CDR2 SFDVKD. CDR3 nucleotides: TGTGCCACCCGGGTTGCGGGTCTAAGCGAAGCTTTCTTT. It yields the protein CATRVAGLSEAFF.

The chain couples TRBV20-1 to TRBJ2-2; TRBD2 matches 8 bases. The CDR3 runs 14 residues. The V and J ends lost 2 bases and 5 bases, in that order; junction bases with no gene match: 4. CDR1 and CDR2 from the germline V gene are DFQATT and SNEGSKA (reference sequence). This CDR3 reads CSARPSGSTGELFF. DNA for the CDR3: TGCAGTGCTAGACCTAGCGGGTCGACCGGGGAGCTGTTTTTT.

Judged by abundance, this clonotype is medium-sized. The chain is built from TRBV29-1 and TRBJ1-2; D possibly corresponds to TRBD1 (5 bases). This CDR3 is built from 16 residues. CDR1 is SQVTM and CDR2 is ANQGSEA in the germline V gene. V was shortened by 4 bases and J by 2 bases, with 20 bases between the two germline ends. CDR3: CSVVGGDFTPNYGYTF. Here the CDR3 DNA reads TGCAGCGTTGTTGGAGGGGACTTTACTCCAAACTATGGCTACACCTTC.

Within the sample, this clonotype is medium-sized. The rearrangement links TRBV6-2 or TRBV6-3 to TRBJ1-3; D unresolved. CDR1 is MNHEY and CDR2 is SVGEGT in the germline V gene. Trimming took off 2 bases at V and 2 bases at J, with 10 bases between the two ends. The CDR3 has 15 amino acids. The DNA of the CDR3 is TGTGCCAGCAGTTACGTTCAGGCGGCTGGAAACACCATATATTTT. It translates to CASSYVQAAGNTIYF.

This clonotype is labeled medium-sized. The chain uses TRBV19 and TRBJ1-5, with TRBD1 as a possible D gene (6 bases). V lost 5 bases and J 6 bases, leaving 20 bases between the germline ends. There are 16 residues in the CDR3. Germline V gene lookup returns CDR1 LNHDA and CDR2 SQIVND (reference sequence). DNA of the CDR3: TGTGCCAGTAGTGAGGCGCGGGGGGCGAGTCGTCAGCCCCAGCATTTT. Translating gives CASSEARGASRQPQHF.

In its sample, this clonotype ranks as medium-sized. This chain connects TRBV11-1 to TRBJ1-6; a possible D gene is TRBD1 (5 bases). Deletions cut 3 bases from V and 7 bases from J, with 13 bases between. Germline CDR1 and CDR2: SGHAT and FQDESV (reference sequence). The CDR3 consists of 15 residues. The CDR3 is CASSFSEGLNSPLHF. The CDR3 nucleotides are TGTGCCAGCAGCTTTTCAGAGGGGCTCAATTCACCCCTCCACTTT.